This TCR beta chain was observed in a study of blood T cell repertoires in COVID-19. Study at large: Both acute and convalescent COVID-19 samples were obtained from the United States, Italy and Spain.

CDR3 length: 15 residues. The junction had 7 bases not matched to a gene; V was cut back by 4 bases and J by 2 bases. CDR1 LNHNV and CDR2 YYDKDF come from the germline V gene (reference sequence). Source study methods: For nucleated cells, counts were estimated from reference gene primer amplification. Produced via immunoSEQ multiplex PCR; TCRdb's table is partial and in-frame only. Clonal size and the V and J genes are those of that table, whereas D and trimming came from the DNA. The repertoire consists of over 250,000 clones, with around four fifths occurring once and the leading ten covering around 10%.

The origin of this receptor is a woman between 45 and 60 years old who had recovered from COVID-19. Material for sequencing was peripheral blood. The rearrangement joins TRBV15 to TRBJ2-7; 8 bases map to TRBD1. The CDR3 protein is CATSIETGVTYEQYF. The CDR3 DNA reads as TGTGCCACCAGCATCGAGACAGGGGTCACCTACGAGCAGTACTTC.